This T cell receptor (beta chain) was recovered during a study of long-term antiretroviral therapy in people with HIV. Broader study findings: Clones that had undergone expansion before ART prevailed in the repertoire throughout all time points. HIV repertoires spanned narrower CDR3 length ranges than controls.

Before they underwent DNA extraction, samples held about 1-10 million cryopreserved PBMC. CDR1 is SGHTA and CDR2 is FQGTGA in the germline V gene. V was shortened by 0 bases and J by 1 base, with 3 bases between the two germline ends. CDR3 size: 14 residues. This clone was seen more than once but under ten times. As yet, its antigen is unknown. The assay, immunoSEQ v3.0, was run at survey level. Assay used: immunoSEQ multiplex PCR; TCRdb lists only in-frame clones, some missing. Among 25,000 to 35,000 clones listed, over 70% were seen once. The sequence was collected from a man under 40 with HIV. Sample: unsorted PBMCs, taken 2.8 years after starting antiretroviral therapy. V and J are TRBV7-3 and TRBJ2-2, with no clear D. This CDR3 reads CASSLTVNTGELFF. CDR3 coding DNA: TGTGCCAGCAGCTTAACGGTGAACACCGGGGAGCTGTTTTTT.